These T cell receptor beta chains were read from a single sample in a study of blood T cell repertoires in COVID-19. This table comes from immunoSEQ multiplex PCR, and its TCRdb copy is limited to in-frame clones, with some not included. This table has 250,000 to 300,000 clones, approximately 86% appearing once. Sample: peripheral blood. The receptors stem from a man aged 25 to 45 with active or convalescent COVID-19. Each CDR3 is given with its conserved first and last residue. D genes are given only for firm matches. Where a row states a size, it is once, few, many or the class of an expanded clone; other rows omit it.

V	size	J	D	DNA	CDR3
TRBV7-2	.	TRBJ2-7	.	TGTGCCAGCAGCTTAAACAGGGTCTACGAGCAGTACTTC	CASSLNRVYEQYF
TRBV18	.	TRBJ2-1	TRBD1	TGTGCCAGCTCACCTGGACAGGGCGATTACAATGAGCAGTTCTTC	CASSPGQGDYNEQFF
TRBV19	.	TRBJ2-5	TRBD2	TGTGCCAGTAGTATCGGCGGGGGAAACCAAGAGACCCAGTACTTC	CASSIGGGNQETQYF
TRBV9	once	TRBJ2-3	.	TGTGCCAGCAGCGTAGGTGTCTCCTTCACAGATACGCAGTATTTT	CASSVGVSFTDTQYF
TRBV19	.	TRBJ1-5	TRBD1	TGTGCCAGTAGTAAGTCGCAAACAGGGGTTGGGGCCTATAGCAATCAGCCCCAGCATTTT	CASSKSQTGVGAYSNQPQHF
TRBV4-2	.	TRBJ1-6	TRBD1	TGTGCCAGCAGCCAAGACCGGGACAGCAGCTCCTATAATTCACCCCTCCACTTT	CASSQDRDSSSYNSPLHF
TRBV7-9	.	TRBJ1-2	.	TGTGCCAGCAGCTTCGGCTATGGCTACACCTTC	CASSFGYGYTF
TRBV19	.	TRBJ2-2	.	TGTGCCAGTAGTAGCGTACTTTACGGGGCCGGGGAGCTGTTTTTT	CASSSVLYGAGELFF
TRBV28	.	TRBJ1-1	.	TGTGCCAGCCAAGGCCCCTCAGGGTTCAATGAAGCTTTCTTT	CASQGPSGFNEAFF
TRBV2	.	TRBJ2-7	TRBD2	TGTGCCAGCAGTGAGAAGAGCGGGGGGGCCTACGAGCAGTACTTC	CASSEKSGGAYEQYF